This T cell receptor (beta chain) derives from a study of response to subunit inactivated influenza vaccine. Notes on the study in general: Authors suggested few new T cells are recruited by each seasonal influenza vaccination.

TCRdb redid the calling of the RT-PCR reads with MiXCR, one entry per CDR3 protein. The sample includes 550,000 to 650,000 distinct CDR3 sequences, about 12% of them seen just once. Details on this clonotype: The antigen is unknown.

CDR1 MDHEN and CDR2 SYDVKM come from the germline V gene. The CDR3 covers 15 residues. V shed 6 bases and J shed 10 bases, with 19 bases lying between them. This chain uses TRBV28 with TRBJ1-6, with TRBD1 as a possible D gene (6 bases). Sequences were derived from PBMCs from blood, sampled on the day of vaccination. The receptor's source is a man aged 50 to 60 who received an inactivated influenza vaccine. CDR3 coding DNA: TGTGCCAGCAGACTTACTCAGGGGTTAGGGTCACCCCTCCACTTT. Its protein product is CASRLTQGLGSPLHF.